This paragraph reports one T cell receptor (beta chain). Its antigen is unidentified. Sequencing used immunoSEQ multiplex PCR; TCRdb keeps in-frame clones, though not all of them. The top ten clones hold around 0.34% of a sample with a few hundred thousand clones, 90% of them seen once. V lost 4 bases to trimming and J lost 3 bases; unmatched junction nucleotides: 8. The length of the CDR3 is 16 residues. CDR1 is KGHSH, CDR2 LQKENI, per germline. The validation cohort, a group of under 150 subjects, included the donors and was separate from the roughly 670-subject first cohort. The sample belongs to a study of cytomegalovirus exposure and HLA in healthy donors. Regarding the study as a whole: TCR clusters originating in the first cohort tended to co-occur in the approximately 120 validation repertoires, according to a later analysis.

The TCR comes from a woman younger than 35 in good health and CMV-seronegative. The chain has TRBV18 and TRBJ1-5; the match to TRBD1 covers 8 bases. The sample consisted of PBMCs. This chain's CDR3 is CASSQALDRDNQPQHF. CDR3 coding DNA: TGTGCCAGCTCACAAGCCTTGGACAGGGACAATCAGCCCCAGCATTTT.